Listed below are T cell receptor beta chains from one sample, sequenced in a study of T-cell memory formation after mild COVID-19. TCRdb passed the 5' RACE reads through MiXCR, listing each CDR3 protein once. The profile shows 150,000 to 200,000 distinct CDR3 sequences, more than 15% of them singletons. Material for sequencing was PBMCs or a T cell subset sorted from them (not recorded which). Source of these receptors: an adult woman who had mild COVID-19 (a few samples of this study predate the infection). Cell type and time point are not known. The CDR3 runs from the conserved cysteine through the conserved F or W. Fields, in order: J gene, clone size, V gene, D gene, CDR3 DNA, CDR3 protein. D genes are given only for firm matches. Expanded clones are given a class, and other clones once, few, many or no size at all.

J: TRBJ2-1
size: .
V: TRBV12-3/TRBV12-4
D: TRBD1
DNA: TGTGCCAGCAGTTCCGACAGGGGTTCGTCGCAGTTCTTC
CDR3: CASSSDRGSSQFF

J: TRBJ2-5
size: .
V: TRBV15
D: .
DNA: TGTGCCACCAGCAGAGGCACAGGATTCCAAGAGACCCAGTACTTC
CDR3: CATSRGTGFQETQYF

J: TRBJ1-2
size: few
V: TRBV12-3/TRBV12-4
D: .
DNA: TGTGCCAGCAGGCCTACAGGGAGCTATGGCTACACCTTC
CDR3: CASRPTGSYGYTF

J: TRBJ2-5
size: few
V: TRBV12-3/TRBV12-4
D: TRBD2
DNA: TGTGCCAGCAGAGGGACTAGCGGCCAAGAGACCCAGTACTTC
CDR3: CASRGTSGQETQYF

J: TRBJ2-5
size: few
V: TRBV3-1
D: .
DNA: TGTGCCAGCAGCTCCGTCGGGGTAGAAAGCGGAGAGACCCAGTACTTC
CDR3: CASSSVGVESGETQYF

J: TRBJ1-5
size: few
V: TRBV7-9
D: .
DNA: TGTGCCAGCAGCTTAGGGACGGGAGTTAATCAGCCCCAGCATTTT
CDR3: CASSLGTGVNQPQHF

J: TRBJ2-3
size: few
V: TRBV7-2
D: .
DNA: TGTGCCAGCAGCTTAGCAGGTGGATCCGGCACAGATACGCAGTATTTT
CDR3: CASSLAGGSGTDTQYF

J: TRBJ2-1
size: few
V: TRBV12-3/TRBV12-4
D: TRBD2
DNA: TGTGCCAGCAGGACTAGCGGTGACAATGAGCAGTTCTTC
CDR3: CASRTSGDNEQFF

J: TRBJ1-2
size: .
V: TRBV29-1
D: .
DNA: TGCAGCGTTGAAGCTGGATTTAACTATGGCTACACCTTC
CDR3: CSVEAGFNYGYTF

J: TRBJ2-1
size: few
V: TRBV24-1
D: TRBD1
DNA: TGTGCCACGGGACAGTTCAATGAGCAGTTCTTC
CDR3: CATGQFNEQFF

J: TRBJ2-4
size: many
V: TRBV7-2
D: .
DNA: TGTGCCAGCAGCCGCGGAAAAGAAAACATTCAGTACTTC
CDR3: CASSRGKENIQYF

J: TRBJ2-1
size: .
V: TRBV11-1
D: .
DNA: TGTGCCAGCCTAGCTCATAGGGTAGGGAATGAGCAGTTCTTC
CDR3: CASLAHRVGNEQFF

J: TRBJ2-1
size: .
V: TRBV6-6
D: .
DNA: TGTGCCAGCAGTAGCCCAGTTCCCAATGAGCAGTTCTTC
CDR3: CASSSPVPNEQFF

J: TRBJ2-5
size: .
V: TRBV5-1
D: .
DNA: TGCGCCAGCAGCGGAACCGGGACCCAAGAGACCCAGTACTTC
CDR3: CASSGTGTQETQYF

J: TRBJ2-2
size: once
V: TRBV4-2
D: TRBD1
DNA: TGTGCCAGCAACCAAGCACAGGGGGCGAACACCGGGGAGCTGTTTTTT
CDR3: CASNQAQGANTGELFF

J: TRBJ2-5
size: few
V: TRBV29-1
D: TRBD2
DNA: TGCAGCTCGGACGGCGGGAGGCAAGAGACCCAGTACTTC
CDR3: CSSDGGRQETQYF

J: TRBJ2-1
size: .
V: TRBV29-1
D: .
DNA: TGCAGCGTCCCCGTGTCCGCCCGTTCCTACGATGAGCAGTTCTTC
CDR3: CSVPVSARSYDEQFF

J: TRBJ1-2
size: .
V: TRBV4-3
D: .
DNA: TGCGCCAGCAGCCTCCATGGGTCCCCGGGTGGCTACACCTTC
CDR3: CASSLHGSPGGYTF

J: TRBJ2-1
size: many
V: TRBV6-2/TRBV6-3
D: TRBD2
DNA: TGTGCCAGCAGCCGCCTAGCGGATAGCTCCTACAATGAGCAGTTCTTC
CDR3: CASSRLADSSYNEQFF

J: TRBJ2-5
size: few
V: TRBV5-1
D: .
DNA: TGCGCCAGCAGCACCGGACACGGGGGTGAGACCCAGTACTTC
CDR3: CASSTGHGGETQYF

J: TRBJ2-7
size: many
V: TRBV12-3/TRBV12-4
D: TRBD2
DNA: TGTGCCAGCAGCCTCGGACTAGCGGGGGACGAGCAGTACTTC
CDR3: CASSLGLAGDEQYF

J: TRBJ1-1
size: .
V: TRBV11-2
D: .
DNA: TGTGCCAGCAGCAGAGGAGGTCTCAGCTACCCGAACACTGAAGCTTTCTTT
CDR3: CASSRGGLSYPNTEAFF

J: TRBJ2-7
size: .
V: TRBV12-3/TRBV12-4
D: .
DNA: TGTGCCAGCAGTTTAGGATGGGCCGAGCAGTACTTC
CDR3: CASSLGWAEQYF

J: TRBJ2-5
size: many
V: TRBV20-1
D: .
DNA: TGCAGTGCTCGTGCCGGACAAGAGACCCAGTACTTC
CDR3: CSARAGQETQYF

J: TRBJ1-5
size: .
V: TRBV5-1
D: .
DNA: TGCGCCAGCAGCTTCAGGGGTGAAGGCAATCAGCCCCAGCATTTT
CDR3: CASSFRGEGNQPQHF

J: TRBJ2-1
size: .
V: TRBV7-9
D: .
DNA: TGTGCCAGCAGCTACCGCTTCGAGAACAATGAGCAGTTCTTC
CDR3: CASSYRFENNEQFF

J: TRBJ2-5
size: few
V: TRBV6-5
D: .
DNA: TGTGCCAGCAGACCCCCGGGGGCGGAGACCCAGTACTTC
CDR3: CASRPPGAETQYF

J: TRBJ2-1
size: .
V: TRBV5-1
D: .
DNA: TGCGCCAGCAGCCTGACTACAGGGGGGGCCTACAATGAGCAGTTCTTC
CDR3: CASSLTTGGAYNEQFF

J: TRBJ1-2
size: few
V: TRBV5-1
D: .
DNA: TGCGCCAGCAGGTCGACAGGAACCTATGGCTACACCTTC
CDR3: CASRSTGTYGYTF

J: TRBJ1-6
size: few
V: TRBV20-1
D: .
DNA: TGCAGTGCTAGGGTGGGGGCCGCCTTCTCCCTCCACTTT
CDR3: CSARVGAAFSLHF

J: TRBJ2-1
size: .
V: TRBV12-3/TRBV12-4
D: TRBD2
DNA: TGTGCCAGCAGTTTTGTACTAGCGGGAGGGCCTCGGTTCTTC
CDR3: CASSFVLAGGPRFF

J: TRBJ2-7
size: few
V: TRBV4-1
D: .
DNA: TGCGCCAGCAGCCAAGATGGGATGTACGAGCAGTACTTC
CDR3: CASSQDGMYEQYF

J: TRBJ1-1
size: few
V: TRBV18
D: .
DNA: TGTGCCAGCTCACCACGCCCAGGGTGGGGGAACACTGAAGCTTTCTTT
CDR3: CASSPRPGWGNTEAFF

J: TRBJ2-3
size: few
V: TRBV29-1
D: .
DNA: TGCAGCGTTGAGGGTGGGAGTGGAGATACGCAGTATTTT
CDR3: CSVEGGSGDTQYF

J: TRBJ1-1
size: few
V: TRBV29-1
D: .
DNA: TGCAGCGTTGTCCCGGGAAACACTGAAGCTTTCTTT
CDR3: CSVVPGNTEAFF

J: TRBJ1-1
size: once
V: TRBV20-1
D: TRBD1
DNA: TGCAGTGCTAGAGATGGAGGGGGCTATGACACTGAAGCTTTCTTT
CDR3: CSARDGGGYDTEAFF

J: TRBJ2-2
size: .
V: TRBV4-3
D: .
DNA: TGCGCCAGCAGCCAAGAGGACAGAAACACCGGGGAGCTGTTTTTT
CDR3: CASSQEDRNTGELFF

J: TRBJ2-7
size: .
V: TRBV7-6
D: .
DNA: TGTGCCAGCAGCCCAGCGGCTGACTACGAGCAGTACTTC
CDR3: CASSPAADYEQYF

J: TRBJ2-3
size: .
V: TRBV4-1
D: .
DNA: TGCGCCAGCAGCGTGTCCGGGTGGACAGATACGCAGTATTTT
CDR3: CASSVSGWTDTQYF

J: TRBJ2-1
size: few
V: TRBV7-8
D: TRBD2
DNA: TGTGCCAGCAGCCAGACTAGCGGGAGGGAGCAGTTCTTC
CDR3: CASSQTSGREQFF

J: TRBJ2-7
size: .
V: TRBV11-1
D: .
DNA: TGTGCCAGCAGCTTAGCTCGGGGAGGCGGTAGGTACTACGAGCAGTACTTC
CDR3: CASSLARGGGRYYEQYF

J: TRBJ2-5
size: many
V: TRBV24-1
D: TRBD2
DNA: TGTGCCACCAGTGAAGCGGGGTTGGAGACCCAGTACTTC
CDR3: CATSEAGLETQYF

J: TRBJ2-5
size: few
V: TRBV6-6
D: TRBD2
DNA: TGTGCCAGCATGAGCGGGAGGGCGAGCGTGGGGGAGACCCAGTACTTC
CDR3: CASMSGRASVGETQYF

J: TRBJ2-1
size: few
V: TRBV7-3
D: TRBD2
DNA: TGTGCCAGCAGCATTGGGACTAGCGGGTACAATGAGCAGTTCTTC
CDR3: CASSIGTSGYNEQFF

J: TRBJ1-2
size: .
V: TRBV7-9
D: .
DNA: TGTGCCAGCACCATCGACTTTAACTATGGCTACACCTTC
CDR3: CASTIDFNYGYTF

J: TRBJ1-2
size: few
V: TRBV3-1
D: .
DNA: TGTGCCAGCAGCCATGCGGGAACCTATGGCTACACCTTC
CDR3: CASSHAGTYGYTF

J: TRBJ2-5
size: .
V: TRBV7-9
D: .
DNA: TGTGCCAGCAGCTTAGGGAACAGGATCGAGACCCAGTACTTC
CDR3: CASSLGNRIETQYF

J: TRBJ2-7
size: few
V: TRBV10-3
D: TRBD1
DNA: TGTGCCATCAGTCGGGACAGGAACGGCGAGCAGTACTTC
CDR3: CAISRDRNGEQYF

J: TRBJ1-2
size: .
V: TRBV5-1
D: .
DNA: TGCGCCAGCAGTCCCTTCGGGGACGGAGGCTACACCTTC
CDR3: CASSPFGDGGYTF

J: TRBJ2-1
size: few
V: TRBV4-1
D: .
DNA: TGCGCCAGCAGCCAAGGGTTGAGCGGTCGGGGTGAGCAGTTCTTC
CDR3: CASSQGLSGRGEQFF

J: TRBJ2-5
size: .
V: TRBV7-9
D: .
DNA: TGTGCCAGCAGCTTAAGCGGCAGTCTGCAAGAGACCCAGTACTTC
CDR3: CASSLSGSLQETQYF